What follows are 29 T cell receptor beta chains derived from one specimen sequenced in a study of OX40 agonist ivuxolimab in advanced cancers. TCRdb's copy holds only in-frame clones and misses some; the assay was immunoSEQ multiplex PCR. Counted here are about 96,000 clones, less than 95% occurring once; the ten biggest clones make up around 1.6%. Specimen: CD4+ or CD8+ T cells sorted from blood, collected in a trial of the OX40 agonist ivuxolimab. Receptors were obtained from an adult with an advanced solid tumor such as melanoma, head and neck, liver or kidney cancer.

The chain carries TRBV6-1 and TRBJ1-2, with 7 nucleotides matching TRBD1. The germline V gene encodes CDR1 MNHNS and CDR2 SASEGT. The J segment lost 3 bases and the V segment lost 0 bases, leaving 4 bases of the junction unmatched. The CDR3 has 15 residues. In nucleotides, the CDR3 is TGTGCCAGCAGTGAAGCGACCGGGACAGACTATGGCTACACCTTC. It yields the protein CASSEATGTDYGYTF.

The J gene is TRBJ2-2, the V gene TRBV9; 13 bases agree with TRBD2. The CDR3 consists of 17 residues. V gave up 4 bases and J gave up 2 bases; unmatched junction bases: 5. CDR1 and CDR2 from the germline V gene are SGDLS and YYNGEE. The CDR3 DNA reads as TGTGCCAGCAGCCCGGGACTAGCGGGGTTTAACACCGGGGAGCTGTTTTTT. It yields the protein CASSPGLAGFNTGELFF.

The chain employs TRBV7-9 and TRBJ2-7; perhaps TRBD1 as D (5 bases). CDR3 size: 16 residues. Trimming took off 0 bases at V and 0 bases at J, with 12 bases between the two ends. Germline CDR1 reads SEHNR; CDR2 reads FQNEAQ (reference sequence). CDR3: CASSLAQGRPSYEQYF. The CDR3 DNA sequence: TGTGCCAGCAGCTTAGCGCAGGGCAGACCCTCCTACGAGCAGTACTTC.

The gene calls are TRBV7-8 and TRBJ2-2; D possibly corresponds to TRBD2 (5 bases). The CDR3 contains 16 residues. Trimming pared 3 bases from V and 0 bases from J, leaving 11 bases between. Germline V lookup: CDR1 SGHVS, CDR2 FQNEAQ. The CDR3 loop reads CASSLMTGTNTGELFF. The CDR3 DNA is TGTGCCAGCAGCTTGATGACGGGAACGAACACCGGGGAGCTGTTTTTT.

This clone was seen only a few times. The V and J genes are TRBV19 and TRBJ1-5; 8 positions match TRBD1. V was pared by 6 bases and J by 3 bases, with 4 bases of the junction left unmatched. Germline values: CDR1 LNHDA, CDR2 SQIVND (reference sequence). This CDR3 is built from 14 residues. DNA of the CDR3: TGTGCCAGTAGAGGGACAGGCAACAATCAGCCCCAGCATTTT. This encodes CASRGTGNNQPQHF.

The chain is built from TRBV29-1 and TRBJ2-1, with 10 bases that match TRBD2. This CDR3 has 13 residues. Trimming cost V 8 bases and J 7 bases; bases outside gene matches: 8. CDR1 is SQVTM and CDR2 is ANQGSEA in the germline V gene. This CDR3 is CSPLLSGRNEQFF. The CDR3 DNA follows: TGCAGCCCCCTCCTTAGCGGGAGGAATGAGCAGTTCTTC.

V is TRBV30 and J is TRBJ1-2; tentative D call: TRBD1 (6 bases). Germline V gene sequence: CDR1 GTSNPN, CDR2 SVGIG (reference sequence). The CDR3 has 15 residues. V lost 2 bases to trimming and J lost 3 bases, with 16 bases between them. CDR3 DNA sequence: TGTGCCTGGAGTCTCCGAGGGGCAGGGGACTATGGCTACACCTTC. This gives the protein CAWSLRGAGDYGYTF.

J is TRBJ2-3 and V is TRBV19, with D perhaps matching TRBD1 (5 bases). This CDR3 is built from 14 residues. V lost 5 bases and J 2 bases, leaving 11 bases between the germline ends. Germline V lookup: CDR1 LNHDA, CDR2 SQIVND (reference sequence). CDR3 protein: CASSFDRNTDTQYF. CDR3 coding DNA: TGTGCCAGTAGTTTCGACAGAAACACAGATACGCAGTATTTT.

J is TRBJ1-5 and V is TRBV7-9; no firm D call. In germline, CDR1 is SEHNR, CDR2 FQNEAQ (reference sequence). This CDR3 comprises 15 residues. Trimming shortened V by 1 base and J by 3 bases, and 10 bases separated the two germline ends. CDR3 sequence reads: CASSLGAGDNQPQHF. The CDR3 DNA reads TGTGCCAGCAGCTTAGGGGCAGGAGACAATCAGCCCCAGCATTTT.

The CDR3 is CASRLRGRAERGLSTDTQYF. For the CDR3, the DNA is TGTGCAAGTCGCTTAAGGGGACGGGCGGAGCGGGGTCTCAGCACAGATACGCAGTATTTT. This chain uses TRBV12-2 with TRBJ2-3; the tabulated D call, TRBD2, remains unverified against the DNA. TRBV12-2 is an annotated pseudogene. The CDR3 extends over 20 amino acids.

J is TRBJ1-6 and V is TRBV5-6, with D uncertain. V lost 5 bases and J lost 7, with 10 bases in between. Looked up from germline, CDR1 is SGHDT and CDR2 is YYEEEE. The CDR3 sequence is 13 residues long. The CDR3 reads CASSPPTNSPLHF. DNA for the CDR3: TGTGCCAGCAGTCCGCCAACAAATTCACCCCTCCACTTT.

In its sample, this clone was seen a few times. CDR3 loop: CASSQDLSTGTDFSYEQYF. CDR3 DNA sequence: TGTGCCAGCAGCCAAGATCTTAGTACCGGGACAGACTTCTCCTACGAGCAGTACTTC. The chain recombines TRBV4-2 with TRBJ2-7, with 7 bases aligning to TRBD1. This CDR3 is built from 19 residues. V lost 0 bases and J lost 0; bases outside the gene matches: 14. Germline V gene sequence: CDR1 LGHNA, CDR2 YNFKEQ.

The rearrangement uses TRBV20-1 and TRBJ2-1, with D unresolved. This CDR3 spans 11 amino acids. Trimming shortened V by 7 bases and J by 6 bases, and 10 bases separated the two germline ends. Germline lookup yields CDR1 DFQATT and CDR2 SNEGSKA (reference sequence). The CDR3 region is CSGSPSNEQFF. The DNA of the CDR3 is TGCAGTGGCTCACCATCCAATGAGCAGTTCTTC.

The chain is built from TRBV25-1 and TRBJ2-4; the match to TRBD1 covers 10 bases. V lost 2 bases to trimming and J lost 2 bases; unmatched junction nucleotides: 6. The germline gives CDR1 MGHDK, CDR2 SYGVNS. CDR3 length: 17 residues. The CDR3 coding sequence is TGTGCCAGCAGTGAACCTGGGACAGGGGTGACCAAAAACATTCAGTACTTC. It codes for CASSEPGTGVTKNIQYF. Complete variable domain (other parts from reference TRBV25-1 and TRBJ2-4): EADIYQTPRYLVIGTGKKITLECSQTMGHDKMYWYQQDPGMELHLIHYSYGVNSTEKGDLSSESTVSRIRTEHFPLTLESARPSHTSQYLCASSEPGTGVTKNIQYFGAGTRLSVL.

The rearrangement joins TRBV11-2 to TRBJ1-2; D gene uncertain. CDR1 SGHAT and CDR2 FQNNGV come from the germline V gene. V was trimmed by 1 base and J by 5 bases, leaving 14 bases between them. This CDR3 has 15 amino acids. The DNA of the CDR3 is TGTGCCAGCAGCTTAGTCCGTGGTCAGAATTATGGCTACACCTTC. It codes for CASSLVRGQNYGYTF.

The CDR3 DNA sequence: TGTGCCACCAGCAGATTTGCGACAGGGGGGTCTGAAGCTTTCTTT. It is translated as CATSRFATGGSEAFF. The rearrangement uses TRBV15 and TRBJ1-1; 9 bases line up with TRBD1. V shed 2 bases and J 6 bases; nucleotides not matched to a gene: 7. The length of the CDR3 is 15 residues. Germline lookup yields CDR1 LNHNV and CDR2 YYDKDF (reference sequence).

The chain couples TRBV18 to TRBJ1-2; D call uncertain. The CDR3 loop spans 13 amino acids. CDR1 is KGHSH, CDR2 LQKENI, per germline. With 0 bases removed from V and 5 bases from J, the gap between germline ends came to 7 bases. The CDR3 DNA is TGTGCCAGCTCACCACCGGGTTTATATGGCTACACCTTC. This encodes CASSPPGLYGYTF.

V gene TRBV2 combines with J gene TRBJ2-2, with D unresolved. The germline V and J ends were trimmed by 6 bases and 5 bases, with 10 bases remaining between them. Germline loops: CDR1 SNHLY, CDR2 FYNNEI. The length of the CDR3 is 13 residues. Written as DNA, the CDR3 is TGTGCCAGCAGCTACCGCACTACCGGGGAGCTGTTTTTT. Protein: CASSYRTTGELFF.

The V gene is TRBV21-1, the J gene TRBJ2-7. TRBV21-1 is a pseudogene segment. This CDR3 is built from 16 residues. The CDR3 DNA reads TGTGCCAGCAGCAAAGCGCGAGGGGCTCGGGCCTACGAGCAGTACTTC. Translated: CASSKARGARAYEQYF.

The chain links TRBV7-3 to TRBJ2-7, with D perhaps TRBD1 or TRBD2 (5 bases each). From germline, CDR1 is SGHTA and CDR2 FQGTGA. The CDR3 has 13 amino acids. Trimming cost V 1 base and J 3 bases, with 7 bases left between them. In DNA, the CDR3 is TGTGCCAGCAGCTTAAGTGGGGGCTACGAGCAGTACTTC. Protein: CASSLSGGYEQYF.

J is TRBJ2-6 and V is TRBV5-4; D may match TRBD1 or TRBD2 (6 bases each). This CDR3 comprises 17 residues. Trimming cost V 4 bases and J 2 bases, with 16 bases left between them. CDR1 and CDR2 from the germline V gene are SGHNT and YYREEE (reference sequence). The CDR3 here is CASSRGTLQPGANVLTF. The CDR3 DNA reads TGTGCCAGCAGCCGGGGGACACTTCAACCTGGGGCCAACGTCCTGACTTTC. The whole variable domain, filled in from reference TRBV5-4 and TRBJ2-6, reads ETGVTQSPTHLIKTRGQQVTLRCSSQSGHNTVSWYQQALGQGPQFIFQYYREEENGRGNFPPRFSGLQFPNYSSELNVNALELDDSALYLCASSRGTLQPGANVLTFGAGSRLTVL.

The chain uses TRBV28 and TRBJ2-5; 9 bases match TRBD1. In germline, CDR1 is MDHEN, CDR2 SYDVKM. The CDR3 has 17 residues. Trimming cost V 2 bases and J 5 bases; bases outside gene matches: 12. CDR3 protein: CASSLAGTGLDGETQYF. The DNA for the CDR3 is TGTGCCAGCAGTTTAGCCGGGACAGGGTTGGATGGGGAGACCCAGTACTTC.

V usage is TRBV18 and J usage is TRBJ2-3; D could derive from TRBD1 or TRBD2 (6 bases each). Germline V gives CDR1 KGHSH, CDR2 LQKENI. The CDR3 contains 15 residues. The V gene lost 6 bases and the J gene lost 1 base, with 14 bases spanning the gap. The CDR3 DNA follows: TGTGCCAGCTCCCCTAGGGGGGACGGCACAGATACGCAGTATTTT. It codes for CASSPRGDGTDTQYF.

This clone was picked up one time. J is TRBJ2-1 and V is TRBV5-1; TRBD1 or TRBD2 may be the D gene (5 bases each). Germline V CDR1 and CDR2: SGHRS, YFSETQ. There are 17 residues in the CDR3. Trimming pared 6 bases from V and 8 bases from J, leaving 27 bases between. The CDR3 loop reads CASMGAGSNEYGDEQFF. CDR3 DNA: TGCGCCAGCATGGGAGCAGGGAGTAATGAGTACGGTGATGAGCAGTTCTTC. The full variable domain, in which reference TRBV5-1 and TRBJ2-1 provide the parts outside the CDR3, is KAGVTQTPRYLIKTRGQQVTLSCSPISGHRSVSWYQQTPGQGLQFLFEYFSETQRNKGNFPGRFSGRQFSNSRSEMNVSTLELGDSALYLCASMGAGSNEYGDEQFFGPGTRLTVL.

This rearrangement joins TRBV6-1 to TRBJ2-1; D call uncertain. Trimming left V 3 bases short and J 3 bases short, with 9 bases between. The germline V gene has CDR1 MNHNS and CDR2 SASEGT. The CDR3 is made up of 14 amino acids. The CDR3: CASSEWIYYNEQFF. The CDR3 DNA reads as TGTGCCAGCAGTGAGTGGATCTACTACAATGAGCAGTTCTTC.

The J gene is TRBJ1-2, the V gene TRBV5-1, with 7 bases fitting TRBD1. Trimming at V came to 4 bases and at J to 3 bases, leaving 6 bases not matched to a gene. Germline lookup yields CDR1 SGHRS and CDR2 YFSETQ. There are 14 residues in the CDR3. The CDR3 nucleotides are TGCGCCAGCAGCCTAGGACAGGAGGACTATGGCTACACCTTC. This gives the protein CASSLGQEDYGYTF.

This chain connects TRBV12-5 to TRBJ2-5; 7 nucleotides agree with TRBD1. The CDR3 totals 11 residues. Trimming took 4 bases from V and 11 from J; bases not matched to a gene: 4. The germline V gene has CDR1 LGHNT and CDR2 FRNRAP. Written as DNA, the CDR3 is TGTGCTAGTGGTTGGGACAGAGAGCAGTACTTC. Protein: CASGWDREQYF.

This clone came up once. The gene calls are TRBV28 and TRBJ2-1, with 7 positions matching TRBD1. Trimming removed 6 bases from V and 7 bases from J; junction bases left unmatched: 3. The CDR3 sequence is 12 residues long. Germline assignment: CDR1 MDHEN and CDR2 SYDVKM. CDR3 nucleotide sequence: TGTGCCAGCAGACGACAGGGTAATGAGCAGTTCTTC. Protein: CASRRQGNEQFF. Drawing the rest from reference TRBV28 and TRBJ2-1, the complete variable domain is DVKVTQSSRYLVKRTGEKVFLECVQDMDHENMFWYRQDPGLGLRLIYFSYDVKMKEKGDIPEGYSVSREKKERFSLILESASTNQTSMYLCASRRQGNEQFFGPGTRLTVL.

This clone appeared a single time. The rearrangement uses TRBV6-1 and TRBJ2-7; 9 bases are shared with TRBD1. The J segment lost 6 bases and the V segment lost 5 bases, leaving 2 bases of the junction unmatched. CDR1 and CDR2 (germline): MNHNS, SASEGT. The CDR3 totals 12 residues. The CDR3 DNA sequence: TGTGCCAGCAGTTGGACAGGGGCCGAGCAGTACTTC. Encoded protein: CASSWTGAEQYF.